The entry below gives a single TCR beta chain sequence along with its context. The clone's antigen remains unknown. Base-call qualities are not available, and no considerably larger clone is one nucleotide away. This record comes from a study of CD8+ T cells in alopecia areata (dated 2018 in TCRdb). The study in broad terms: The treated patients took part in an open-label pilot trial in which moderate-to-severe alopecia areata was treated with oral tofacitinib at 5 to 10 mg twice daily. The study used high-throughput TCRbeta sequencing to examine T cell clonal expansion in alopecia areata, in both the C3H/HeJ mouse model and human patients. Amplification of TCRbeta CDR3 regions was done by immunoSEQ multiplex PCR using 35 Vbeta forward primers and 13 Jbeta reverse primers. Scalp clonality was compared among normal scalp (n=4), patchy alopecia areata scalp (n=8), and alopecia totalis/universalis scalp (n=8). Patients on tofacitinib were biopsied at baseline and after 4 and 24 weeks of treatment, and several of the patients also had a later scalp biopsy. Patients stayed on tofacitinib for 6 to 18 months and then had 6 months of follow-up off drug so that delayed response and recurrence could be assessed. RNA was extracted with the PAXgene miRNA kit for fixed scalp, the miRNeasy kit for PBMCs, and the RNeasy kit for mouse skin. Human TCRbeta sequencing covered scalp tissue and sorted CD4+ and CD8+ peripheral blood T cells from patchy and totalis/universalis alopecia areata patients and healthy controls. For the treated patients, the SALT score, which quantifies what percentage of scalp surface area is affected, served as the measure of disease severity.

The label giving this sample's treatment or condition can be read as: oral pan-JAK inhibitor, 5-10 mg twice daily. From alopecia areata patients, peripheral blood was collected along with lesional scalp punch biopsies. PBMCs were isolated by density centrifugation and stained for CD3, CD4 and CD8, and CD4+ and CD8+ T cells were sorted on a FACSAria. Sequences SEHNR (CDR1) and FQNEAQ (CDR2) are obtained from the germline V gene (reference sequence). At the junction V is shortened by 6 bases and J by 1 base, with 16 bases in between. Counted from cysteine to phenylalanine, this CDR3 has 15 amino acids. Left in the record is the CDR3 DNA by itself, 45 bases read in frame from the first base. Study-wide conclusions, independent of this receptor: Compared with normal scalp, lesional scalp, particularly in alopecia totalis/universalis, had higher clonality and more expanded CD8+ clones, which suggests antigenic drive. Many expanded lesional clones persisted in scalp and blood during tofacitinib treatment, which may partly explain relapse after stopping treatment. Scalp clonality and the number of expanded CD8+ clones among the top 100 scalp clones were significantly decreased by tofacitinib. Shared TCR sequences between patients were less evident than in mice, which may be partly attributable to HLA diversity in the patient population. Unlike mouse skin, which is dominated by gammadelta T cells, normal human skin has resident alphabeta T cells that are also sequenced, and this complicates analysis of the scalp TCR repertoire. Because the treated cohort was small and had only one nonresponder, larger studies are needed to examine links between baseline CD8+ expansion and response.

The library was generated by the immunoSEQ multiplex PCR assay. RNA was extracted from all samples and reverse transcribed into cDNA, which served as template for TCR sequencing. SuperScript III was used for first-strand cDNA synthesis, primed with a 2:1 mix of oligo-dT and random hexamers. A synthetic immune receptor repertoire was used to gauge amplification bias, and whatever bias remained was removed computationally. The original pipeline was this. After raw reads were preprocessed to remove errors, the CDR3 was defined following IMGT conventions as running from the conserved cysteine to phenylalanine. Clonality was computed by normalizing Shannon entropy by log2 of the number of productive unique TCRs and subtracting the result from 1. Scalp TCRbeta sequences were cross-referenced with sorted blood CD4 and CD8 repertoires so that the CD4 or CD8 identity of scalp clones could be inferred. TCRdb took over this immuneACCESS table, retaining in-frame rearrangements with V and J assigned. Such tables are incomplete; in checked studies, under half of the missing clones stem from an unresolved V gene, and the remainder is unexplained. V and J calls and clone size are given by that table; D and trimming were obtained from the DNA. The sample table lists 210,000 or so clones, approximately 67% of them with a count of one. Together, the top ten hold more than 0.95% of the sample.

The starting material was CD4+ T cells sorted from blood, obtained at approximately week 45, from a patient treated with tofacitinib. The receptor was derived from a human donor with alopecia areata. The rearranged chain carries TRBV7-9 and TRBJ2-7; the D gene is possibly TRBD1 or TRBD2, with 5 bases matching each. The CDR3 amino acid sequence is: CASRQSGTGSYEQYF. The nucleotide sequence is TGTGCCAGCAGACAGTCCGGGACGGGTTCCTACGAGCAGTACTTC.